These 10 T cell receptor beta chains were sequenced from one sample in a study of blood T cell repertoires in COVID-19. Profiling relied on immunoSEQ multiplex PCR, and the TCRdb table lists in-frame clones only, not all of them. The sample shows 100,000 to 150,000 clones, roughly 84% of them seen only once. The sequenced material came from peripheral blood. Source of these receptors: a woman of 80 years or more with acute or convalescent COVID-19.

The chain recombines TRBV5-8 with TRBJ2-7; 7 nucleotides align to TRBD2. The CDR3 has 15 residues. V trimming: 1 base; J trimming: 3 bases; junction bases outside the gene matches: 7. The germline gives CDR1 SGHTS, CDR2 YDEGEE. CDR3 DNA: TGTGCCAGCAGCTTGCACGGGACTACCCTCTACGAGCAGTACTTC. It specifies CASSLHGTTLYEQYF.

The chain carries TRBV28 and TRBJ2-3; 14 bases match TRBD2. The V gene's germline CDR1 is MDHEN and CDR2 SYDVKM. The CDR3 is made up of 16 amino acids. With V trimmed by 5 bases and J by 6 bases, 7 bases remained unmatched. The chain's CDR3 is CASSPGTSGRGDTQYF. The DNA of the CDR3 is TGTGCCAGCAGTCCAGGGACTAGCGGGAGAGGGGATACGCAGTATTTT.

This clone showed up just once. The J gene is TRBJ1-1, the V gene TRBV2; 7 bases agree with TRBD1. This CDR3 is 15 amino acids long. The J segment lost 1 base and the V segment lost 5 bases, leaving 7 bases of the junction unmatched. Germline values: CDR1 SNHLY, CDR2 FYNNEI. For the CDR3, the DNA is TGTGCCAGCAGTTCAGCGACAGGGCCGAACACTGAAGCTTTCTTT. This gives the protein CASSSATGPNTEAFF.

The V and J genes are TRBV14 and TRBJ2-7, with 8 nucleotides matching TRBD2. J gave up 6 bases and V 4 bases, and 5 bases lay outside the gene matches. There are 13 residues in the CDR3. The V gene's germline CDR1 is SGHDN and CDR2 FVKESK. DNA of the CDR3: TGTGCCAGCAGCCTAGGACTAGCAGGCGAGCAGTACTTC. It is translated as CASSLGLAGEQYF.

The CDR3 sequence: CSASGTSGKRGNEQFF. In DNA form, the CDR3 reads TGCAGTGCTAGTGGGACTAGCGGGAAGCGCGGCAATGAGCAGTTCTTC. The V and J genes are TRBV20-1 and TRBJ2-1; 13 bases are a match to TRBD2. This CDR3 spans 16 amino acids. Germline V CDR1 and CDR2: DFQATT, SNEGSKA (reference sequence). Unmatched junction bases numbered 8, after V lost 3 bases and J lost 6 bases.

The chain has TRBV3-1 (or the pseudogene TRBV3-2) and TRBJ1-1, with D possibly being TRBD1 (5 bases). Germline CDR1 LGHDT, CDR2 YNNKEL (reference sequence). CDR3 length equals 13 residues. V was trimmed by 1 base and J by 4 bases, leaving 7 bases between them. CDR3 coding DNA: TGTGCCAGCAGCCAAGCAGGGCTCACTGAAGCTTTCTTT. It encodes CASSQAGLTEAFF.

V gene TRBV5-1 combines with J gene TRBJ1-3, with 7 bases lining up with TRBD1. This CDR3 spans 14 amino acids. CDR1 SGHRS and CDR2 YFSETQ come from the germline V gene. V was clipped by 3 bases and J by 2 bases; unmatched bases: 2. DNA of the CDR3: TGCGCCAGCAGCTCCGGGACAGCTGGAAACACCATATATTTT. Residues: CASSSGTAGNTIYF.

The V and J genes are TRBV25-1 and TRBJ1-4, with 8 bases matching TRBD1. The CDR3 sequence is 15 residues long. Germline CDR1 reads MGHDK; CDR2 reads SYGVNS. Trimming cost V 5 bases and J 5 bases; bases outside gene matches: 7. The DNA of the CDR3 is TGTGCCAGCAGTCGTACTACAGGGGGAAATGAAAAACTGTTTTTT. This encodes CASSRTTGGNEKLFF.

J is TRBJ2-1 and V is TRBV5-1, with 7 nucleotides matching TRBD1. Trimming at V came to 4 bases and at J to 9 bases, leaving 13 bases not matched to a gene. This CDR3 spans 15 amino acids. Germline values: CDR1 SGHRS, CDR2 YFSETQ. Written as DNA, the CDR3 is TGCGCCAGCAGCCTAAGACAGGGTGGATCGGCTGAGCAGTTCTTC. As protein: CASSLRQGGSAEQFF.

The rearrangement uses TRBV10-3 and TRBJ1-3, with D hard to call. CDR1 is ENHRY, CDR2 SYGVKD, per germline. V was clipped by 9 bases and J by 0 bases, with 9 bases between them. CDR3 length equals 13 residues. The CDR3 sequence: CAMGTSSGNTIYF. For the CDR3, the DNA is TGTGCCATGGGCACGAGCTCTGGAAACACCATATATTTT.